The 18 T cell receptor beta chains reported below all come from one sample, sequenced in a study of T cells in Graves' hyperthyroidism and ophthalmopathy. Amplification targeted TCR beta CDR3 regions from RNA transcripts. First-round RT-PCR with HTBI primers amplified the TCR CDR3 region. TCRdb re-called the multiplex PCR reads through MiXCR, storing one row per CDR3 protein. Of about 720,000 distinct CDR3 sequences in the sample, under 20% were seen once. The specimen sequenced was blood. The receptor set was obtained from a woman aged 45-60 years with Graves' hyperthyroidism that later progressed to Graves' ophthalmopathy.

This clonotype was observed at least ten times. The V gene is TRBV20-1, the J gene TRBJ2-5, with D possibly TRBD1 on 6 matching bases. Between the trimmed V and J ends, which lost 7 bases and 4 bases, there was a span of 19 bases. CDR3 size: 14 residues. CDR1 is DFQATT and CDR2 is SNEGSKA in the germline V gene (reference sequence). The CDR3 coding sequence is TGCAGTGGTAGCTCAGGGGATGTCGCAGAGACCCAGTACTTC. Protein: CSGSSGDVAETQYF.

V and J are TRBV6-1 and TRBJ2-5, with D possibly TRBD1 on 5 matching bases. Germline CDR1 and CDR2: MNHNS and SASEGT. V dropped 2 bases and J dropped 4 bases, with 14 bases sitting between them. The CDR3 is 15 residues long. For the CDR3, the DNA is TGTGCCAGCAGTGAACCCTCGGCAGGGCGAGAGACCCAGTACTTC. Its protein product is CASSEPSAGRETQYF.

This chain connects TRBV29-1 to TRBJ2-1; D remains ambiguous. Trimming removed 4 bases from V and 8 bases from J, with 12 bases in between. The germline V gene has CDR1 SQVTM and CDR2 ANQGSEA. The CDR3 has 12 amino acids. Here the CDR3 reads CSVVGPGDEQFF. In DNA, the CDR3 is TGCAGCGTTGTTGGGCCTGGGGATGAGCAGTTCTTC.

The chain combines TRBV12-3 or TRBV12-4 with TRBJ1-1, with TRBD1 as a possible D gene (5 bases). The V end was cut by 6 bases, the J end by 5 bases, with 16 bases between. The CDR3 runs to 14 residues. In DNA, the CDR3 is TGTGCCAGCAGCATCGGGGGAGTAGGTACTGAAGCTTTCTTT. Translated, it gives CASSIGGVGTEAFF.

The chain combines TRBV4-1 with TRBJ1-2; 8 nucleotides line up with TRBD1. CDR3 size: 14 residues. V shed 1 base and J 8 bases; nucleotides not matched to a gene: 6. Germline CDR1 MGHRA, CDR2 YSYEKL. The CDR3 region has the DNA TGCGCCAGCAGCCAAGGGCTAACAGGGGGAGGCTACACCTTC. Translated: CASSQGLTGGGYTF.

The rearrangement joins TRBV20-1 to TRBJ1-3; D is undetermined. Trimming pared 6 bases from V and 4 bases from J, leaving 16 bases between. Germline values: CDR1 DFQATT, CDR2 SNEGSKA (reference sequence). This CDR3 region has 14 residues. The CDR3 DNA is TGCAGTGCCCTACATAAAGGGTACGGAAACACCATATATTTT. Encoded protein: CSALHKGYGNTIYF.

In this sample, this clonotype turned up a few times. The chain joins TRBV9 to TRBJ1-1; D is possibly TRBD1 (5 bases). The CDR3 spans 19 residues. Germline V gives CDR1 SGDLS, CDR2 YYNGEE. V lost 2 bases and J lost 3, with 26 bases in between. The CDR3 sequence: CASSVSSSSGAGRDTEAFF. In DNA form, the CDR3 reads TGTGCCAGCAGCGTCAGTAGTAGTAGCGGGGCAGGGCGGGACACTGAAGCTTTCTTT.

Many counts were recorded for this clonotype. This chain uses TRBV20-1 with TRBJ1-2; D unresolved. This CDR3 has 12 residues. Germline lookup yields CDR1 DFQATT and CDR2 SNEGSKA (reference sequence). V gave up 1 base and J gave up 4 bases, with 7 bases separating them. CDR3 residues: CSARAAPYGYTF. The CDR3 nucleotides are TGCAGTGCTAGAGCTGCACCCTATGGCTACACCTTC.

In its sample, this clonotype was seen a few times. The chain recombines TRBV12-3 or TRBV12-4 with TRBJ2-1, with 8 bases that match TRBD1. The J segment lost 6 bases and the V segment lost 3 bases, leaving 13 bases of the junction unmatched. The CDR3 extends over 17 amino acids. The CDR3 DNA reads TGTGCCAGCAGTTTTCTGTATTGGACAGGGTCTGGCAATGAGCAGTTCTTC. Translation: CASSFLYWTGSGNEQFF.

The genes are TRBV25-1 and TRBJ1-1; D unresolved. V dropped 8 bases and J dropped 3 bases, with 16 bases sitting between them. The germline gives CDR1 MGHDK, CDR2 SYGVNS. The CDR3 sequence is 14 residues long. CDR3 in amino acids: CASGALWQDTEAFF. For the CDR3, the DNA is TGTGCCAGCGGAGCTTTGTGGCAGGACACTGAAGCTTTCTTT.

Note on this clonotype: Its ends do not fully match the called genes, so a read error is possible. CDR3 bases: TGTGCTAGCAGCTTAGAGCAGGGCACAGATACGCAGTATTTT. This encodes CASSLEQGTDTQYF. The chain has TRBV7-7 and TRBJ2-3; no reliable D call. Germline CDR1 SSHAT, CDR2 FNYEAQ (reference sequence). The CDR3 runs to 14 residues.

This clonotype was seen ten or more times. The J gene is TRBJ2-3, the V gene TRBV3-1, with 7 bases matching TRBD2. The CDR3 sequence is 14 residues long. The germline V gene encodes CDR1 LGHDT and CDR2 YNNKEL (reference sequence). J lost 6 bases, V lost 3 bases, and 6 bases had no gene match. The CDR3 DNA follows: TGTGCCAGCAGCCATCCCCGGGACTACGATACGCAGTATTTT. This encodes CASSHPRDYDTQYF.

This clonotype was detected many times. As DNA, the CDR3 is TGTGCCAGCAGCCAGGGACAGATCTACAATGAGCAGTTCTTC. This gives the protein CASSQGQIYNEQFF. This rearrangement joins TRBV2 to TRBJ2-1; 7 nucleotides align to TRBD1. CDR3 size: 14 residues. In germline, CDR1 is SNHLY, CDR2 FYNNEI. Trimming removed 6 bases from V and 3 bases from J; junction bases left unmatched: 5.

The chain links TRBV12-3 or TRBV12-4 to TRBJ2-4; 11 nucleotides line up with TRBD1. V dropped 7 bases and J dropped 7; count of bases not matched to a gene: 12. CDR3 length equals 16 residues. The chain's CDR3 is CASTPRTGGVGNIQYF. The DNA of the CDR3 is TGTGCCAGCACTCCCAGGACAGGGGGCGTTGGGAACATTCAGTACTTC.

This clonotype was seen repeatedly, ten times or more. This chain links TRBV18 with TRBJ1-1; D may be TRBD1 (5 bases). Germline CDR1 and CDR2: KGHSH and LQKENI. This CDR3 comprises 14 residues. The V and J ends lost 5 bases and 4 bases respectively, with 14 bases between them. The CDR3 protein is CASSDRSGGTEAFF. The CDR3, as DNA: TGTGCCAGCTCAGATCGAAGCGGGGGCACTGAAGCTTTCTTT. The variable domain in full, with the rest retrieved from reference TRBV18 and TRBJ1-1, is NAGVMQNPRHLVRRRGQEARLRCSPMKGHSHVYWYRQLPEEGLKFMVYLQKENIIDESGMPKERFSAEFPKEGPSILRIQQVVRGDSAAYFCASSDRSGGTEAFFGQGTRLTVV.

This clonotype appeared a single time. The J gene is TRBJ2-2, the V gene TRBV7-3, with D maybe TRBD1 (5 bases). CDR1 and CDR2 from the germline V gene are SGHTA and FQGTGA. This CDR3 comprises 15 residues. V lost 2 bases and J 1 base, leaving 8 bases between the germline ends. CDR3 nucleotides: TGTGCCAGCAGCTTATTAAGGGGGAACACCGGGGAGCTGTTTTTT. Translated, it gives CASSLLRGNTGELFF.

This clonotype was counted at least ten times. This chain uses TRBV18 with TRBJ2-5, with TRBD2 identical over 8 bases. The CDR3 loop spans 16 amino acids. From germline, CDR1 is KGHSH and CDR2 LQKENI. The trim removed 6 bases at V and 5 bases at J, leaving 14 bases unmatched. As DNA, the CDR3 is TGTGCCAGCTCGTCCAAAGCGGGGGTTCGAATCGAGACCCAGTACTTC. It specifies CASSSKAGVRIETQYF.

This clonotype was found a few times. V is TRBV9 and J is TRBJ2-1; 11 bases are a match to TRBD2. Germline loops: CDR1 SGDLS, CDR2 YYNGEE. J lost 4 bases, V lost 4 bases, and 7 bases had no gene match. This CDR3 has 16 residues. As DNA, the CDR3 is TGTGCCAGCAGCTCCGTTTTAGCGGGGGGGTACAATGAGCAGTTCTTC. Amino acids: CASSSVLAGGYNEQFF.